This T cell receptor (beta chain) is drawn from a study of T cell changes during pregnancy in multiple sclerosis. CDR1 and CDR2 from the germline V gene are MNHEY and SVGAGI. Trimming stripped 7 bases from V and 3 bases from J, with 12 bases between. CDR3 length equals 14 residues. Produced via immunoSEQ multiplex PCR; TCRdb's table is partial and in-frame only. The repertoire holds about 40,000 clones, with 92% as singletons. The chain has TRBV6-5 and TRBJ2-2; weak D call: TRBD1 (5 bases). Sequenced material: CD4+ T cells from peripheral blood mononuclear cells, taken in the third trimester of pregnancy. The sequence came from a female donor with multiple sclerosis, enrolled in a pregnancy study. Written as DNA, the CDR3 is TGTGCCAGCACAGCAGGGCCCGACACCGGGGAGCTGTTTTTT. Translation gives CASTAGPDTGELFF.